This paragraph covers one T cell receptor beta chain sequence. The method was immunoSEQ multiplex PCR; TCRdb's version includes in-frame clones alone and lacks a portion of them. The data show about 280,000 clones, roughly 91% seen once. Germline V gives CDR1 LNHDA, CDR2 SQIVND (reference sequence). The junction had 9 bases not matched to a gene; V was cut back by 2 bases and J by 5 bases. This CDR3 comprises 16 residues. This sample is part of a study of blood T cell repertoires in COVID-19. The chain joins TRBV19 to TRBJ2-5; TRBD1 aligns across 9 bases. Material for sequencing was PBMCs or T cells enriched from blood (not recorded which). The receptor was derived from a woman aged 55-70 years who had recovered from COVID-19. CDR3 loop: CASSITGQGRGETQYF. CDR3 bases: TGTGCCAGTAGTATAACAGGACAGGGGCGAGGTGAGACCCAGTACTTC.